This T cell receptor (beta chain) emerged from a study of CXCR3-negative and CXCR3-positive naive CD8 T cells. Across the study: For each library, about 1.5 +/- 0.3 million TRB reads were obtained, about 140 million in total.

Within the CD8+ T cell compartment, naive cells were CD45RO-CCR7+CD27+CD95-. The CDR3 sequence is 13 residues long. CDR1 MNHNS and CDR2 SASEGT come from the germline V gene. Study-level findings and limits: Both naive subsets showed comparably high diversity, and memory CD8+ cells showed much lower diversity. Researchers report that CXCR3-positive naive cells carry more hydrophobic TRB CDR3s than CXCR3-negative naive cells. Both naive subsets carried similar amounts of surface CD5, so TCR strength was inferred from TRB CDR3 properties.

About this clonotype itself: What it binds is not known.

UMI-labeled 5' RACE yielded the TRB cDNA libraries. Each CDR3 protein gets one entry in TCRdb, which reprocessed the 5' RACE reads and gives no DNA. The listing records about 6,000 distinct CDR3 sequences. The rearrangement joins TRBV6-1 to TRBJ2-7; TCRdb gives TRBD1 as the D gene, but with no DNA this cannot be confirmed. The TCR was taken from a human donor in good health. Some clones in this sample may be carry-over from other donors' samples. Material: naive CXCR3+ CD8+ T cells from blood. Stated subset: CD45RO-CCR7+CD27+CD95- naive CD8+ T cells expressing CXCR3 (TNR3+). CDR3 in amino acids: CASGDRAHYEQYF.